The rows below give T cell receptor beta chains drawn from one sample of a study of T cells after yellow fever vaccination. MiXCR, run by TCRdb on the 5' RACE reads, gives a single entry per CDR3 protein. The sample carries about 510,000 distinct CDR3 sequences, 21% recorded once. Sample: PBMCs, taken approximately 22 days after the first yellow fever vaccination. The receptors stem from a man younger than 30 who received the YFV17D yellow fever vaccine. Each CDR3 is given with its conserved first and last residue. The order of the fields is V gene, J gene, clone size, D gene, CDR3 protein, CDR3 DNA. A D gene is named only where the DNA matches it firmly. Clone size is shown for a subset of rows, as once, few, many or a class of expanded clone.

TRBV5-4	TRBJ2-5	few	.	CASSLNLAIETQYF	TGTGCCAGCAGCCTAAATCTAGCGATTGAGACCCAGTACTTC
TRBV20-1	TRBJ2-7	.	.	CSANLGQYEQYF	TGCAGTGCTAACCTGGGGCAATACGAGCAGTACTTC
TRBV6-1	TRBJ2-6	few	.	CASSPRGGGTSGANVLTF	TGTGCCAGCAGTCCGCGGGGAGGAGGCACCTCTGGGGCCAACGTCCTGACTTTC
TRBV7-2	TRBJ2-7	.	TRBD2	CASSLSRTRNEQYF	TGTGCCAGCAGCTTGTCCAGGACTAGAAACGAGCAGTACTTC
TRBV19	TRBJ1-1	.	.	CARNRGTENTEAFF	TGTGCCAGGAACCGGGGGACGGAAAACACTGAAGCTTTCTTT
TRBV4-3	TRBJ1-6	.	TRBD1	CASSQTGYNSPLHF	TGCGCCAGCAGCCAGACAGGGTACAATTCACCCCTCCACTTT
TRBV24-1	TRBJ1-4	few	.	CATSAGTEKLFF	TGTGCCACCAGTGCCGGGACCGAAAAACTGTTTTTT
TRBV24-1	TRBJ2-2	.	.	CATSSSKGPTVTGELFF	TGTGCCACCAGCTCTAGTAAGGGGCCAACAGTCACCGGGGAGCTGTTTTTT
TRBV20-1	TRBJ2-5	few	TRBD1	CSASDRKETQYF	TGCAGTGCTTCGGACAGGAAAGAGACCCAGTACTTC
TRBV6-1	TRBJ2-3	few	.	CASTSGFLADTQYF	TGTGCCAGCACCTCGGGGTTCCTCGCAGATACGCAGTATTTT
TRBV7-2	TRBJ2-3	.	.	CASSFSGSQDTQYF	TGTGCCAGCAGCTTTTCGGGGAGTCAAGATACGCAGTATTTT
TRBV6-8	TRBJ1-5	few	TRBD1	CASRSGTGNRQPQHF	TGTGCCAGCAGATCCGGGACAGGGAATCGCCAGCCCCAGCATTTT
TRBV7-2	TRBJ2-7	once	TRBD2	CASNLAGGGYEQYF	TGTGCCAGCAACCTAGCGGGGGGAGGCTACGAGCAGTACTTC
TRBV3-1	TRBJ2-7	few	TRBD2	CASSHTSGGLYEQYF	TGTGCCAGCAGCCACACTAGCGGGGGGCTCTACGAGCAGTACTTC
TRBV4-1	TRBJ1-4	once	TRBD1	CASSQVPRTGNEKLFF	TGCGCCAGCAGCCAGGTGCCGCGGACAGGGAATGAAAAACTGTTTTTT
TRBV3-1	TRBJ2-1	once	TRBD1	CASSQSGTGRLNEQFF	TGTGCCAGCAGCCAATCCGGGACAGGGCGTCTCAATGAGCAGTTCTTC
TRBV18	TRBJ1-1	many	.	CASSPRGPEAFF	TGTGCCAGCTCACCACGAGGGCCTGAAGCTTTCTTT
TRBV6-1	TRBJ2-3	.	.	CASRALGGGTDTQYF	TGTGCCAGCCGGGCTTTGGGGGGCGGCACAGATACGCAGTATTTT
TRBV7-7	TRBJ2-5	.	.	CASSLVLKRYQETQYF	TGTGCTAGCAGCTTAGTCTTGAAGCGGTACCAAGAGACCCAGTACTTC
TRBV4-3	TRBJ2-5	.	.	CASSQETRSNQYF	TGCGCCAGCAGCCAAGAAACCCGGTCGAACCAGTACTTC
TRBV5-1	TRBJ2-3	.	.	CASSLARLESTDTQYF	TGCGCCAGCAGCTTGGCCAGGTTGGAGAGCACAGATACGCAGTATTTT
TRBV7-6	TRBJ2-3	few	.	CASSIQHPDTQYF	TGTGCCAGCAGCATACAGCATCCGGATACGCAGTATTTT
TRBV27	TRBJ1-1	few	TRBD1	CASSLAPGQGGAFF	TGTGCCAGCAGTTTAGCCCCAGGACAGGGTGGAGCTTTCTTT
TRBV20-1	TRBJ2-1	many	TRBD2	CSAGSLAGGTYNEQFF	TGCAGTGCTGGATCCCTAGCGGGGGGAACCTACAATGAGCAGTTCTTC
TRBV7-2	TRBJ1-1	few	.	CASSLVGQAGEAFF	TGTGCCAGCAGCTTAGTGGGGCAGGCGGGCGAAGCTTTCTTT
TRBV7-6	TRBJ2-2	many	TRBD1	CASSFRQGAAGELFF	TGTGCCAGCAGCTTTCGGCAGGGGGCGGCCGGGGAGCTGTTTTTT
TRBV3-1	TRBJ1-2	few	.	CASSQDRLVYGYTF	TGTGCCAGCAGCCAAGATAGACTGGTCTATGGCTACACCTTC
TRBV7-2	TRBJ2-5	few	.	CASSPDKALRRETQYF	TGTGCCAGCAGCCCCGACAAAGCCCTCCGAAGGGAGACCCAGTACTTC
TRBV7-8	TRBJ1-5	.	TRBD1	CASSSRDRVEGQPQHF	TGTGCCAGCAGTTCCCGGGACAGGGTTGAGGGTCAGCCCCAGCATTTT
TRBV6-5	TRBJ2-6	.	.	CATLSGANVLTF	TGTGCCACCCTTTCTGGGGCCAACGTCCTGACTTTC
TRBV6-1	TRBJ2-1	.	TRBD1	CASTVDRGDEQFF	TGTGCCAGCACCGTGGACAGGGGTGATGAGCAGTTCTTC
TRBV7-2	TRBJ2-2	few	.	CASSSPWRTNTGELFF	TGTGCCAGCAGCTCCCCGTGGAGAACGAACACCGGGGAGCTGTTTTTT
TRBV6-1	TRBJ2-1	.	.	CASSPPGVGFNEQFF	TGTGCCAGCAGTCCCCCGGGGGTGGGGTTCAATGAGCAGTTCTTC